Listed here are 24 T cell receptor beta chains from one sample, sequenced in a study of blood T cells in healthy people across ages. A second PCR, run for roughly 7 to 11 cycles, used a sample-barcoded 5' primer plus a J-beta primer mix. TCRdb re-called the 5' RACE reads with MiXCR, one entry per CDR3 protein. The sample lists about 900,000 distinct CDR3 sequences, around 48% seen once, with around 15% in the top ten. The sequenced sample consisted of blood. These receptors were obtained from a man younger than 45 in good health.

Remarks on this clonotype: Germline and junction disagree at one end, which may indicate a read error. The chain carries TRBV3-1 and TRBJ2-1, with D possibly TRBD2 on 5 matching bases. The CDR3 has 12 amino acids. Germline lookup yields CDR1 LGHDT and CDR2 YNNKEL (reference sequence). In DNA, the CDR3 is TGTGCCAGCACATCGAACACCGGGGAGCTGTTCTTC. Translation gives CASTSNTGELFF.

The V call is TRBV20-1, the J call TRBJ1-6, with 9 bases matching TRBD1. Germline trimming cut 0 bases from V and 8 bases from J; bases unmatched to any gene: 5. This CDR3 spans 15 amino acids. In germline, CDR1 is DFQATT, CDR2 SNEGSKA (reference sequence). The CDR3 DNA is TGCAGTGCTAGAGATTTGACAGGGGGGTATTCACCCCTCCACTTT. This sequence encodes CSARDLTGGYSPLHF.

The chain couples TRBV7-2 to TRBJ2-7, with D maybe TRBD1 (6 bases). The J call may be faulty, since TRBJ2-4 better matches the DNA end. Germline values: CDR1 SGHTA, CDR2 FQGNSA. This CDR3 spans 14 amino acids. CDR3 region: CASSRGGHGNIQYF. Written as DNA, the CDR3 is TGTGCCAGCAGCCGAGGGGGACACGGAAACATTCAGTACTTC.

This clonotype was observed a few times. This CDR3 is CASSLVQGASGYTF. In DNA, the CDR3 is TGTGCCAGCAGCTTAGTCCAGGGGGCATCTGGCTACACCTTC. The V and J genes are TRBV11-2 and TRBJ1-2, with TRBD1 identical over 8 bases. Germline V gene sequence: CDR1 SGHAT, CDR2 FQNNGV. V trimming: 1 base; J trimming: 7 bases; junction bases outside the gene matches: 5. The CDR3 is made up of 14 amino acids.

V is TRBV25-1 and J is TRBJ2-3, with a weak D call TRBD2 (6 bases). Germline assignment: CDR1 MGHDK and CDR2 SYGVNS. Trimming removed 7 bases at V and 3 bases at J, with 17 bases between. CDR3 length: 15 amino acids. The CDR3: CASNHAGLRTDTQYF. The CDR3 DNA reads TGTGCCAGCAACCATGCGGGGCTGAGGACAGATACGCAGTATTTT.

J is TRBJ1-2 and V is TRBV7-2; D is ambiguous. CDR1 is SGHTA and CDR2 is FQGNSA in the germline V gene. The CDR3 extends over 13 amino acids. The V and J ends lost 5 bases and 7 bases respectively, with 14 bases between them. CDR3 coding DNA: TGTGCCAGCAGCGAAACCGCTACGGGTGGCTACACCTTC. Translation: CASSETATGGYTF.

The chain recombines TRBV7-2 with TRBJ2-1; 7 bases map to TRBD1. CDR1 is SGHTA and CDR2 is FQGNSA in the germline V gene. There are 16 residues in the CDR3. J gave up 12 bases and V 1 base, and 15 bases lay outside the gene matches. The CDR3 region is CASSLGQGLFNERQFF. The CDR3 DNA reads TGTGCCAGCAGCTTAGGACAGGGCTTATTTAATGAGCGGCAGTTCTTC.

This clonotype was seen a few times. This chain links TRBV29-1 with TRBJ1-2; 10 positions agree with TRBD1. The CDR3 covers 13 residues. Trimming at V came to 1 base and at J to 10 bases, leaving 6 bases not matched to a gene. Germline CDR1 SQVTM, CDR2 ANQGSEA. CDR3 in DNA: TGCAGCGTTGAAGGGGTGACAGGGGGCGCCTACACCTTC. As protein: CSVEGVTGGAYTF.

The CDR3 DNA is TGTGCCAGCTCAGAACTTGACACTGAAGCTTTCTTT. Amino acid sequence: CASSELDTEAFF. The gene calls are TRBV18 and TRBJ1-1; no reliable D call. V was pared by 5 bases and J by 3 bases, with 7 bases between. Per the germline V gene, CDR1 is KGHSH and CDR2 is LQKENI. The CDR3 is 12 amino acids.

The rearrangement joins TRBV6-1 to TRBJ1-1; unclear D gene. The V and J ends lost 1 base and 8 bases respectively, with 11 bases between them. The germline gives CDR1 MNHNS, CDR2 SASEGT. The CDR3 extends over 13 amino acids. The CDR3 here is CASSEGSVPEAFF. Written as DNA, the CDR3 is TGTGCCAGCAGTGAAGGATCGGTACCCGAAGCTTTCTTT.

This clonotype has only a few counts. This chain links TRBV10-3 with TRBJ2-1; D might be TRBD1 (6 bases). Germline CDR1 is ENHRY and CDR2 is SYGVKD. There are 14 residues in the CDR3. V was pared by 9 bases and J by 6 bases, with 18 bases between. The DNA of the CDR3 is TGTGCCATTCGCCGGGACAACCAGGGCAATGAGCAGTTCTTC. Its protein product is CAIRRDNQGNEQFF.

This clonotype has a handful of counts. The V and J genes are TRBV9 and TRBJ2-1, with TRBD2 matching over 8 bases. The junction had 15 bases not matched to a gene; V was cut back by 0 bases and J by 10 bases. The CDR3 loop spans 17 amino acids. The V gene's germline CDR1 is SGDLS and CDR2 YYNGEE. The CDR3 DNA reads as TGTGCCAGCAGCGTAGATCTGAGGACGGGGGGGCCTCGGGAGCAGTTCTTC. It specifies CASSVDLRTGGPREQFF.

On this clonotype itself: The germline gene is not matched at one end of the junction; a read error may be the cause. The chain couples TRBV4-3 to TRBJ2-4; TRBD1 matches 9 bases. CDR1 is LGHNA and CDR2 is YSLEER in the germline V gene. This CDR3 has 15 amino acids. The CDR3 DNA is TGCGCCAGCAGCCAAGATCTCTGGACAGGGGATGAGCAGAACTTC. This encodes CASSQDLWTGDEQNF.

The rearrangement uses TRBV27 and TRBJ2-1, with D uncertain. The CDR3 sequence is 12 residues long. Trimming removed 3 bases at V and 5 bases at J, with 5 bases between. Germline lookup yields CDR1 MNHEY and CDR2 SMNVEV (reference sequence). CDR3 sequence reads: CASSFIDNEQFF. The CDR3 DNA reads as TGTGCCAGCAGTTTTATCGACAATGAGCAGTTCTTC.

The CDR3 region has the DNA TGTGCCAGCAGTTACTCAAGCCTGACTAGCGGGGGAGCAGATACGCAGTATTTT. Translation: CASSYSSLTSGGADTQYF. The chain has TRBV6-5 and TRBJ2-3; TRBD2 matches 12 bases. This CDR3 spans 18 amino acids. Germline assignment: CDR1 MNHEY and CDR2 SVGAGI. V gave up 0 bases and J gave up 4 bases; unmatched junction bases: 8.

V is TRBV12-3 or TRBV12-4 and J is TRBJ2-1, with 10 nucleotides matching TRBD2. Trimming cost V 3 bases and J 4 bases; bases outside gene matches: 21. The CDR3 is made up of 21 amino acids. This chain's CDR3 is CASSFGATEQRGGLRYNEQFF. CDR3 sequence (DNA): TGTGCCAGCAGTTTCGGAGCGACCGAACAGCGGGGGGGTTTAAGGTACAATGAGCAGTTCTTC.

This sequence joins TRBV6-5 and TRBJ2-7; tentative D call: TRBD1 (6 bases). Per germline, CDR1 MNHEY and CDR2 SVGAGI. V was pared by 0 bases and J by 5 bases, with 14 bases between. CDR3 length equals 15 residues. This CDR3 reads CASSYSQGVIHEQYF. The DNA of the CDR3 is TGTGCCAGCAGTTACTCACAGGGAGTGATCCACGAGCAGTACTTC.

The genes are TRBV2 and TRBJ2-3, with 14 bases matching TRBD2. With 5 bases clipped from V and 2 bases from J, the junction kept 3 bases outside the gene matches. The CDR3 spans 16 residues. Germline V gene data show CDR1 as SNHLY and CDR2 as FYNNEI. Written as DNA, the CDR3 is TGTGCCAGCAGTCTGACTAGCGGGAGGGACACAGATACGCAGTATTTT. It translates to CASSLTSGRDTDTQYF. The variable domain in full, with the rest retrieved from reference TRBV2 and TRBJ2-3, is EPEVTQTPSHQVTQMGQEVILRCVPISNHLYFYWYRQILGQKVEFLVSFYNNEISEKSEIFDDQFSVERPDGSNFTLKIRSTKLEDSAMYFCASSLTSGRDTDTQYFGPGTRLTVL.

The rearrangement joins TRBV4-1 to TRBJ1-5, with D unresolved. This CDR3 contains 13 residues. V was clipped by 0 bases and J by 11 bases, with 11 bases between them. Germline CDR1 MGHRA, CDR2 YSYEKL. CDR3 amino acids: CASSQETPGTQHF. The CDR3 nucleotides are TGCGCCAGCAGCCAAGAAACGCCGGGGACCCAGCATTTT.

This clonotype came up a few times. This sequence joins TRBV27 and TRBJ2-2; D is unclear. V lost 3 bases and J 5 bases, leaving 4 bases between the germline ends. The CDR3 runs 12 residues. Germline V gives CDR1 MNHEY, CDR2 SMNVEV (reference sequence). The CDR3 here is CASSFQTGELFF. CDR3 DNA: TGTGCCAGCAGTTTCCAGACCGGGGAGCTGTTTTTT.

At least ten counts were recorded for this clonotype. The chain couples TRBV11-3 to TRBJ1-4; 7 nucleotides line up with TRBD1. Germline loops: CDR1 SGHNT, CDR2 YENEEA. There are 16 residues in the CDR3. V was clipped by 5 bases and J by 4 bases; unmatched bases: 10. Written as DNA, the CDR3 is TGTGCCAGCAGCCAATACTGGGACAGAGTTAATGAAAAACTGTTTTTT. Protein sequence: CASSQYWDRVNEKLFF.

This clonotype came up once. This sequence joins TRBV5-1 and TRBJ1-6, with a possible D match to TRBD1 (5 bases). The CDR3 has 15 residues. Trimming pared 0 bases from V and 8 bases from J, leaving 12 bases between. The germline gives CDR1 SGHRS, CDR2 YFSETQ. The CDR3, as DNA: TGCGCCAGCAGCTTGGAGGGACGGTGGGATTCACCCCTCCACTTT. This codes for CASSLEGRWDSPLHF.

The V and J genes are TRBV28 and TRBJ2-5; D remains unclear. The J call is in doubt because the DNA end fits TRBJ2-7 better. The germline CDR1 and CDR2 sequences are MDHEN and SYDVKM. CDR3 length: 14 amino acids. In DNA form, the CDR3 reads TGTGCCAGCAGTTTATCCTGGGCTACATACGAGCAGTACTTC. Translation: CASSLSWATYEQYF.

This rearrangement joins TRBV6-2 or TRBV6-3 to TRBJ2-7; 8 positions match TRBD2. V lost 7 bases to trimming and J lost 7 bases; unmatched junction nucleotides: 9. Germline V gene lookup returns CDR1 MNHEY and CDR2 SVGEGT. This CDR3 spans 13 amino acids. The CDR3, as DNA: TGTGCCAGCACCCGGGGGGGTTACAATGAGCAGTACTTC. Translating gives CASTRGGYNEQYF.